Shown below are 20 T cell receptor beta chains from a single sample sequenced in a study of cytomegalovirus exposure and HLA in healthy donors. This PCR relied on a set of 60 Vbeta primers and 13 Jbeta primers. Here immunoSEQ multiplex PCR was the method, and the copy in TCRdb shows in-frame clones only, minus some. The top ten clones hold roughly 0.31% of a sample with approximately 290,000 clones, 80% of them seen once. Sequencing input: PBMCs. Receptors originate from a girl aged 2 to 9 in good health and CMV-seronegative.

The rearrangement uses TRBV4-1 and TRBJ2-1, with TRBD2 matching over 7 bases. The V and J ends lost 2 bases and 8 bases, in that order; junction bases with no gene match: 12. This CDR3 comprises 16 residues. CDR1 is MGHRA, CDR2 YSYEKL, per germline. The CDR3 protein is CASSQPLAASGYEQFF. Written as DNA, the CDR3 is TGCGCCAGCAGCCAACCTCTCGCGGCTAGCGGTTATGAGCAGTTCTTC.

This clone has a handful of counts. This sequence joins TRBV30 and TRBJ2-3, with 8 bases lining up with TRBD2. Trimming took 2 bases from V and 2 from J; bases not matched to a gene: 6. The CDR3 is 15 amino acids. Germline lookup yields CDR1 GTSNPN and CDR2 SVGIG (reference sequence). The CDR3 DNA is TGTGCCTGGAGTAGGGCGGGAGGAGTCACAGATACGCAGTATTTT. As protein: CAWSRAGGVTDTQYF.

J is TRBJ1-2 and V is TRBV13, with D maybe TRBD1 (5 bases). This CDR3 contains 12 residues. Trimming stripped 0 bases from V and 11 bases from J, with 10 bases between. Germline CDR1 is PRHDT and CDR2 is FYEKMQ (reference sequence). The CDR3 loop reads CASSLGAGEYTF. DNA of the CDR3: TGTGCCAGCAGCTTAGGTGCGGGGGAATACACCTTC.

The chain uses TRBV25-1 and TRBJ2-3, with 9 bases matching TRBD2. The CDR3 loop spans 16 amino acids. The V gene's germline CDR1 is MGHDK and CDR2 SYGVNS. V gave up 4 bases and J gave up 0 bases; unmatched junction bases: 5. The CDR3 nucleotides are TGTGCCAGCAGTGCCCTAGCGGGACCTAGCACAGATACGCAGTATTTT. It specifies CASSALAGPSTDTQYF.

The chain joins TRBV6-1 to TRBJ2-5, with TRBD2 identical over 8 bases. This CDR3 has 14 amino acids. Trimming at V came to 4 bases and at J to 2 bases, leaving 3 bases not matched to a gene. Per germline, CDR1 MNHNS and CDR2 SASEGT. The CDR3: CASSGTSLQETQYF. The CDR3 nucleotides are TGTGCCAGCAGTGGGACTAGCCTGCAAGAGACCCAGTACTTC.

CDR3 DNA: TGTGCCAGAAGGGACAGGCTGAACACTGAAGCTTTCTTT. The encoded protein is CARRDRLNTEAFF. The rearrangement links TRBV2 to TRBJ1-1, with 8 bases fitting TRBD1. Losses at the gene ends were 9 bases for V and 0 bases for J; bases not matched to a gene: 3. This CDR3 spans 13 amino acids. Germline V gene data show CDR1 as SNHLY and CDR2 as FYNNEI.

The V gene is TRBV7-3, the J gene TRBJ2-2, with a tentative D call TRBD1 (5 bases). There are 17 residues in the CDR3. Trimming removed 2 bases at V and 1 base at J, with 14 bases between. Germline V gives CDR1 SGHTA, CDR2 FQGTGA. The chain's CDR3 is CASSLVGGHLNTGELFF. DNA of the CDR3: TGTGCCAGCAGCTTAGTGGGTGGACACCTGAACACCGGGGAGCTGTTTTTT.

To note about this clone: One end of the junction is discordant with germline, which a read error may explain. The sample contains more than one DNA sequence encoding this CDR3. The chain joins TRBV2 to TRBJ2-1, with 7 bases lining up with TRBD2. Germline V gene sequence: CDR1 SNHLY, CDR2 FYNNEI. The CDR3 length is 16 residues. CDR3 DNA: TGTGCTAGCAGTGAGTCCGCCGCGGGGGTTTACAATGAGCAGTTCTTC. This codes for CASSESAAGVYNEQFF.

V gene TRBV9 combines with J gene TRBJ1-2; TRBD1 aligns across 9 bases. Germline V lookup: CDR1 SGDLS, CDR2 YYNGEE. Unmatched junction bases numbered 6, after V lost 3 bases and J lost 3 bases. There are 15 residues in the CDR3. This chain's CDR3 is CASSAGQGIDYGYTF. The CDR3 DNA follows: TGTGCCAGCAGCGCCGGACAGGGGATCGACTATGGCTACACCTTC. The complete variable domain, with remaining parts taken from reference TRBV9 and TRBJ1-2, reads DSGVTQTPKHLITATGQRVTLRCSPRSGDLSVYWYQQSLDQGLQFLIQYYNGEERAKGNILERFSAQQFPDLHSELNLSSLELGDSALYFCASSAGQGIDYGYTFGSGTRLTVV.

The chain joins TRBV28 to TRBJ1-5; no reliable D call. The V and J ends lost 5 bases and 4 bases respectively, with 12 bases between them. This CDR3 region has 14 residues. Germline V lookup: CDR1 MDHEN, CDR2 SYDVKM. Here the CDR3 reads CASSPTYSNQPQHF. CDR3 DNA sequence: TGTGCCAGCAGTCCCACCTACAGTAATCAGCCCCAGCATTTT.

Here the CDR3 DNA reads TGTGCCAGCAGTAACAGGGTATTCCCCCTGAAGCATCAGCCCCAGCATTTT. Translated, it gives CASSNRVFPLKHQPQHF. V usage is TRBV2 and J usage is TRBJ1-5; a weak D match, TRBD1 (6 bases). V was clipped by 5 bases and J by 5 bases, with 22 bases between them. This CDR3 is built from 17 residues. Germline values: CDR1 SNHLY, CDR2 FYNNEI. Filled out from reference TRBV2 and TRBJ1-5, the complete variable domain reads EPEVTQTPSHQVTQMGQEVILRCVPISNHLYFYWYRQILGQKVEFLVSFYNNEISEKSEIFDDQFSVERPDGSNFTLKIRSTKLEDSAMYFCASSNRVFPLKHQPQHFGDGTRLSIL.

This clone has just a few counts. The gene calls are TRBV7-9 and TRBJ2-1, with 12 bases that match TRBD2. CDR1 SEHNR and CDR2 FQNEAQ come from the germline V gene (reference sequence). V was pared by 5 bases and J by 5 bases, with 4 bases of the junction left unmatched. CDR3 length: 15 residues. DNA of the CDR3: TGTGCCAGCAGCCTCCCTAGCGGGGGGGACAATGAGCAGTTCTTC. The encoded protein is CASSLPSGGDNEQFF.

The chain employs TRBV9 and TRBJ1-1; D unclear. The CDR3 has 13 residues. Between the trimmed V and J ends, which lost 2 bases and 0 bases, there was a span of 5 bases. Germline V gene sequence: CDR1 SGDLS, CDR2 YYNGEE. This CDR3 reads CASSVIMNTEAFF. The DNA of the CDR3 is TGTGCCAGCAGCGTTATAATGAACACTGAAGCTTTCTTT.

The chain employs TRBV2 and TRBJ2-7; D may be TRBD2 (6 bases). The V gene lost 3 bases and the J gene lost 4 bases, with 16 bases spanning the gap. Germline values: CDR1 SNHLY, CDR2 FYNNEI. The CDR3 totals 15 residues. Written as DNA, the CDR3 is TGTGCCAGCAGTGATCCCGGGACTCGGAAATACGAGCAGTACTTC. It translates to CASSDPGTRKYEQYF.

V gene TRBV4-1 combines with J gene TRBJ2-1; 8 bases match TRBD2. This CDR3 comprises 14 residues. Trimming at V came to 3 bases and at J to 6 bases, leaving 4 bases not matched to a gene. The germline V gene encodes CDR1 MGHRA and CDR2 YSYEKL. CDR3 loop: CASSQGLGGNEQFF. CDR3 sequence (DNA): TGCGCCAGCAGCCAGGGACTAGGGGGCAATGAGCAGTTCTTC.

The chain carries TRBV7-6 and TRBJ1-1; no firm D call. The CDR3 spans 14 residues. CDR1 SGHVS and CDR2 FNYEAQ come from the germline V gene. Trimming removed 5 bases from V and 4 bases from J, with 14 bases in between. CDR3 region: CASSPNTRITEAFF. The CDR3 nucleotides are TGTGCCAGCAGCCCTAATACCAGGATCACTGAAGCTTTCTTT.

This clone was observed once. The chain employs TRBV11-3 and TRBJ2-2; no clear D gene. The CDR3 consists of 13 residues. The germline V and J ends were trimmed by 5 bases and 4 bases, with 8 bases remaining between them. Germline CDR1 is SGHNT and CDR2 is YENEEA. CDR3 in amino acids: CASSLPPTGELFF. CDR3 nucleotide sequence: TGTGCCAGCAGCCTACCCCCCACCGGGGAGCTGTTTTTT.

The chain employs TRBV5-1 and TRBJ2-1; 10 bases line up with TRBD2. V dropped 4 bases and J dropped 15; count of bases not matched to a gene: 7. The CDR3 is made up of 12 amino acids. Germline CDR1 is SGHRS and CDR2 is YFSETQ. CDR3 protein: CASSGSGGARFF. The CDR3 DNA sequence: TGCGCCAGCAGCGGGAGCGGGGGGGCTCGGTTCTTC.

The chain uses TRBV30 and TRBJ1-5, with TRBD1 as a possible D gene (6 bases). Germline CDR1 is GTSNPN and CDR2 is SVGIG (reference sequence). This CDR3 has 17 residues. V dropped 1 base and J dropped 2 bases, with 18 bases sitting between them. The CDR3 nucleotides are TGTGCCTGGAGTGGGAAACAGGGTCTTTGGCGCAATCAGCCCCAGCATTTT. Protein product: CAWSGKQGLWRNQPQHF.

The genes are TRBV19 and TRBJ1-2; 7 bases match TRBD1. Germline V gene sequence: CDR1 LNHDA, CDR2 SQIVND (reference sequence). This CDR3 has 14 residues. Unmatched junction bases numbered 5, after V lost 5 bases and J lost 2 bases. The CDR3 DNA is TGTGCCAGTAGTTCGACAGGGACCAACTATGGCTACACCTTC. This codes for CASSSTGTNYGYTF.